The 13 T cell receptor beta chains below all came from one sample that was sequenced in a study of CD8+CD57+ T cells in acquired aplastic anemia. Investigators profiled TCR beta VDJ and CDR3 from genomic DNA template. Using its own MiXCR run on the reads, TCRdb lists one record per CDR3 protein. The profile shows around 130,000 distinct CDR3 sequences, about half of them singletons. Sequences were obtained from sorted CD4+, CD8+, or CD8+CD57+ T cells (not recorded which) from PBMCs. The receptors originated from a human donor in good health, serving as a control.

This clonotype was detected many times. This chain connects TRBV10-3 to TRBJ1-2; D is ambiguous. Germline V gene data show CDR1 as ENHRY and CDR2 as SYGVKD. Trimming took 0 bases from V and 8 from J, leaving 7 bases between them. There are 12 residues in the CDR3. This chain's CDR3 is CAISESVQGYTF. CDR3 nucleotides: TGTGCCATCAGTGAGTCGGTACAGGGCTACACCTTC.

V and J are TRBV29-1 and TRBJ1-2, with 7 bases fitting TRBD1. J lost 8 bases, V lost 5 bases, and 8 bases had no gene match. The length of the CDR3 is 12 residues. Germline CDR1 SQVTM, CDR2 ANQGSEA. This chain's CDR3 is CSVPHNRGGYTF. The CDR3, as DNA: TGCAGCGTTCCACACAACAGGGGAGGCTACACCTTC.

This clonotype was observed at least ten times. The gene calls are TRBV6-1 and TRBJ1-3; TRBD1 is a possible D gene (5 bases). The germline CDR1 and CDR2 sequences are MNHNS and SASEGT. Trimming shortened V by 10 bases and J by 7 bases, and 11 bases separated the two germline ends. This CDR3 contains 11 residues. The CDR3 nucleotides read TGTGCCACCACAGAGGGGAACACCATATATTTT. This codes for CATTEGNTIYF.

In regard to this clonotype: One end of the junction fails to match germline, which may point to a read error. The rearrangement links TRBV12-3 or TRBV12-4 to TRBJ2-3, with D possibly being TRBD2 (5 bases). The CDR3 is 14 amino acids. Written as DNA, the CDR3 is TGTGCCAGCAGGGTCGCATCTAGCACAGATGCGCAGTATTTT. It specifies CASRVASSTDAQYF.

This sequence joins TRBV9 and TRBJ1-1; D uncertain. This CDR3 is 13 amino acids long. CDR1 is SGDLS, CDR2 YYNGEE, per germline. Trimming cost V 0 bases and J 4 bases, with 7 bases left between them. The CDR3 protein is CASSVVVGTEAFF. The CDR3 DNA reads TGTGCCAGCAGCGTAGTAGTGGGCACTGAAGCTTTCTTT.

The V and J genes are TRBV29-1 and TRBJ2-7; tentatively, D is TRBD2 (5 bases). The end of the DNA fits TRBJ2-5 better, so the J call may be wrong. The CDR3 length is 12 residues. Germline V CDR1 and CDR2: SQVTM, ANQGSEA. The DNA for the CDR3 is TGCAGCGTTGTAGAGGGCCAAGAGACCCAGTACTTC. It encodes CSVVEGQETQYF.

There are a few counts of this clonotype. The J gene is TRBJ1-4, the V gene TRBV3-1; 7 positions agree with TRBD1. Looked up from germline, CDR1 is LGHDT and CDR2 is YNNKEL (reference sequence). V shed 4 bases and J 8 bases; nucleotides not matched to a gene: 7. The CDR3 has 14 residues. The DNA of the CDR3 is TGTGCCAGCAGCCGCCGACAGGGCGGAGAAAAACTGTTTTTT. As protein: CASSRRQGGEKLFF.

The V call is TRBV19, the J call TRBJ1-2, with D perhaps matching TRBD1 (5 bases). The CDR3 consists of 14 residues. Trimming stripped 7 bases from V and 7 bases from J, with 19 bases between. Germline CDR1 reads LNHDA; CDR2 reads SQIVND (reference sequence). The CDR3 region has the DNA TGTGCCAGTACCCAGCCCCGGTCGAGGGGTGGCTACACCTTC. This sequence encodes CASTQPRSRGGYTF.

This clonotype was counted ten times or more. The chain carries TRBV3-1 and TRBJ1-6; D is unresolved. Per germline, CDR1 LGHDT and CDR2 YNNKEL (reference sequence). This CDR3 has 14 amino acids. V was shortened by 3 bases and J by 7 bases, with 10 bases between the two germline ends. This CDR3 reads CASSHAQTNSPLHF. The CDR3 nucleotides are TGTGCCAGCAGCCACGCGCAGACCAATTCACCCCTCCACTTT.

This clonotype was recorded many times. The CDR3 here is CSARDPSGGPSGGATDTQYF. CDR3 sequence (DNA): TGCAGTGCTAGAGACCCCAGCGGGGGGCCCAGTGGAGGGGCCACAGATACGCAGTATTTT. This chain connects TRBV20-1 to TRBJ2-3, with 9 bases identical to TRBD2. V was pared by 0 bases and J by 2 bases, with 18 bases of the junction left unmatched. This CDR3 contains 20 residues. Germline loops: CDR1 DFQATT, CDR2 SNEGSKA (reference sequence).

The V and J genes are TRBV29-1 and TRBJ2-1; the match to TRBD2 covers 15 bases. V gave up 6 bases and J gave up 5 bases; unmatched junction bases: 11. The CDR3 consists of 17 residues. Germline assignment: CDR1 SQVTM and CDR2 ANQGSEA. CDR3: CSVIPGLAGGQHNEQFF. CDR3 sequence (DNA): TGCAGCGTGATCCCAGGACTAGCGGGGGGGCAACACAATGAGCAGTTCTTC.

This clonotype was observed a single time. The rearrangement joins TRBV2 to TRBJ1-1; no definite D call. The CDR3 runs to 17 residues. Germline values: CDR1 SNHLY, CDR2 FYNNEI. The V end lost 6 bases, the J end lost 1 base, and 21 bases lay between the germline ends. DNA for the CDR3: TGTGCCAGCAGCCTTGGTCTTTTGTTGCTATCGAACACTGAAGCTTTCTTT. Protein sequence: CASSLGLLLLSNTEAFF.

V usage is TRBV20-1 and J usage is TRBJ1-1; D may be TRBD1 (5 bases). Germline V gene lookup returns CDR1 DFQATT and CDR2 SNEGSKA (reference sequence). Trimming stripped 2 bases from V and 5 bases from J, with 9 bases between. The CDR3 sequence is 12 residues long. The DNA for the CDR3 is TGCAGTGCTAGATGGGGACGAACTGAAGCTTTCTTT. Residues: CSARWGRTEAFF.